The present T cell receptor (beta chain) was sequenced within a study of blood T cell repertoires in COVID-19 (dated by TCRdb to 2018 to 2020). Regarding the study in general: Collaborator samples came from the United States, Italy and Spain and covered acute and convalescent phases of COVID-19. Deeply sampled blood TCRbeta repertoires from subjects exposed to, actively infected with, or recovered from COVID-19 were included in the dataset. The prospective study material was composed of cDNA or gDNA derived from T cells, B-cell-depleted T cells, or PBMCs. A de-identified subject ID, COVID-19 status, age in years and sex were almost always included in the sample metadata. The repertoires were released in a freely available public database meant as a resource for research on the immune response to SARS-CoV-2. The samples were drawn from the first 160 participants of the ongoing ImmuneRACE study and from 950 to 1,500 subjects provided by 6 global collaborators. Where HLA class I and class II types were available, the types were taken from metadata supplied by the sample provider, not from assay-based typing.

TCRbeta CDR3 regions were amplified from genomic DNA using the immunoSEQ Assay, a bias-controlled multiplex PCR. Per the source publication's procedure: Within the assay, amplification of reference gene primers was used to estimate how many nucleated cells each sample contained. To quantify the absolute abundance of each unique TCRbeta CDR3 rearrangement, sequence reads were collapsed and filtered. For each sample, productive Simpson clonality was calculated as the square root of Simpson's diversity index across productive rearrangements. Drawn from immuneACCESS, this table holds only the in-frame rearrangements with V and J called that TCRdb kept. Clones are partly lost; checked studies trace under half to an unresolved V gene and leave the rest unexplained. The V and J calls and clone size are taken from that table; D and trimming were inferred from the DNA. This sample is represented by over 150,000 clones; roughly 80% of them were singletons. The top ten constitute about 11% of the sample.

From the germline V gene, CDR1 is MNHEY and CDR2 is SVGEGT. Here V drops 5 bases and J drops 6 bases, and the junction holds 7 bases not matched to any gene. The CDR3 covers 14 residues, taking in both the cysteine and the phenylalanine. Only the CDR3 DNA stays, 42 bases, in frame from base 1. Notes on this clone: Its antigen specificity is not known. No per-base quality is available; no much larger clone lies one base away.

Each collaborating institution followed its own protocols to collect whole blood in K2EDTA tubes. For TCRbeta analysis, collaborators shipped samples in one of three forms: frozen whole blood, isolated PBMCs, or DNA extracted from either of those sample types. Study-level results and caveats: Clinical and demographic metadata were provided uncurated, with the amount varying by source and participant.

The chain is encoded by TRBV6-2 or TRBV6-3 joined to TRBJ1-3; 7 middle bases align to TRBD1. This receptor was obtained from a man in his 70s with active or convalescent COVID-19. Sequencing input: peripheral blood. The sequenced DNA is TGTGCCAGCAGTCTTCTAGAGGGGGCAAACACCATATATTTT. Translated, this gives CASSLLEGANTIYF.